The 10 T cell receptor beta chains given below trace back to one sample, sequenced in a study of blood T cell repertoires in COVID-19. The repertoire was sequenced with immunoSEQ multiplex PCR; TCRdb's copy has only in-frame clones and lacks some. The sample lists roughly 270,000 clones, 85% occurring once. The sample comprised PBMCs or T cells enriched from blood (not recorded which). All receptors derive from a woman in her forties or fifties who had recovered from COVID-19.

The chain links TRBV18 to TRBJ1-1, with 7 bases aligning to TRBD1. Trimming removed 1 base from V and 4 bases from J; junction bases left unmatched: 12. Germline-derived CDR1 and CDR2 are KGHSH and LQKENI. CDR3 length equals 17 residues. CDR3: CASSPRIGGDRPTEAFF. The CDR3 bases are TGTGCCAGCTCACCACGAATCGGAGGGGACAGACCCACTGAAGCTTTCTTT.

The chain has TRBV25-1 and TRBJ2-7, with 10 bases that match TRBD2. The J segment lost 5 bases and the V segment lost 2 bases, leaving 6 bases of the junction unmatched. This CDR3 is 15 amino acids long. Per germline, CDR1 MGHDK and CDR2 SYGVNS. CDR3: CASSEGGLAGDEQYF. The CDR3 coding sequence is TGTGCCAGCAGTGAAGGGGGTCTAGCGGGAGACGAGCAGTACTTC.

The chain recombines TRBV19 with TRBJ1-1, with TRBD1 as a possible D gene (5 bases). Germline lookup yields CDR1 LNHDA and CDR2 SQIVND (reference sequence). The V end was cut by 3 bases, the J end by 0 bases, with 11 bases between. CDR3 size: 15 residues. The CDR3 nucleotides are TGTGCCAGTAGTATTCCGGGGGAAGTGAACACTGAAGCTTTCTTT. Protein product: CASSIPGEVNTEAFF. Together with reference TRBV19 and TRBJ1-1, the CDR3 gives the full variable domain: DGGITQSPKYLFRKEGQNVTLSCEQNLNHDAMYWYRQDPGQGLRLIYYSQIVNDFQKGDIAEGYSVSREKKESFPLTVTSAQKNPTAFYLCASSIPGEVNTEAFFGQGTRLTVV.

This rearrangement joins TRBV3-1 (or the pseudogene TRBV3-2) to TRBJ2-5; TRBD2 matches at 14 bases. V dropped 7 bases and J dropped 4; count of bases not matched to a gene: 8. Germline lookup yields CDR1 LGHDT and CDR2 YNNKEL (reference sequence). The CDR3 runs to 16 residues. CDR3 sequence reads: CASIRSGLAGGETQYF. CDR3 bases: TGTGCCAGCATTCGGAGCGGACTAGCGGGAGGAGAGACCCAGTACTTC.

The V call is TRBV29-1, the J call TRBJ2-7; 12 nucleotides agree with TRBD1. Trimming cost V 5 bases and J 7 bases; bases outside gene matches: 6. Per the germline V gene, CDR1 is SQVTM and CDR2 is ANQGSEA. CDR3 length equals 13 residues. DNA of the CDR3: TGCAGCGTTCCGGGACAGGGGGCGAGGGAGCAGTACTTC. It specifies CSVPGQGAREQYF.

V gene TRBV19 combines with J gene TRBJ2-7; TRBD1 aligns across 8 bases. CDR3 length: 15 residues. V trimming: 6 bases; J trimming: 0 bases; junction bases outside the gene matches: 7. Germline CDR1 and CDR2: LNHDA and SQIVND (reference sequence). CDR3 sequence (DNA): TGTGCCAGTAGAGGACAGGGATCCCCCTCCTACGAGCAGTACTTC. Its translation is CASRGQGSPSYEQYF.

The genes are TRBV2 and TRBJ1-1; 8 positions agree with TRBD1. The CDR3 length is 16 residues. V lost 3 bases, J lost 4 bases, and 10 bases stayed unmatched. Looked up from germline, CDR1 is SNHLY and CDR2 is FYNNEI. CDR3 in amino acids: CASSDDRGYLGTEAFF. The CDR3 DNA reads TGTGCCAGCAGTGACGACAGGGGTTATCTGGGCACTGAAGCTTTCTTT.

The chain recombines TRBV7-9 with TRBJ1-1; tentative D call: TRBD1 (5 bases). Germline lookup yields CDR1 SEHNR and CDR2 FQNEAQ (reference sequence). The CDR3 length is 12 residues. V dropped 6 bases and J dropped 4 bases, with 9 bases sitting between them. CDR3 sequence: CASSLGATEAFF. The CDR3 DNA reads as TGTGCCAGCAGTCTAGGGGCCACTGAAGCTTTCTTT.

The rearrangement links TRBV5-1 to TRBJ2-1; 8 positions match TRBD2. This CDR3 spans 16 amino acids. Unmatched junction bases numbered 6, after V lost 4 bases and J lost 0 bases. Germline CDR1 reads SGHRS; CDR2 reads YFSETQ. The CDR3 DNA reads TGCGCCAGCAGCGCGGGACTAGGGAGCTCCTACAATGAGCAGTTCTTC. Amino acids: CASSAGLGSSYNEQFF.

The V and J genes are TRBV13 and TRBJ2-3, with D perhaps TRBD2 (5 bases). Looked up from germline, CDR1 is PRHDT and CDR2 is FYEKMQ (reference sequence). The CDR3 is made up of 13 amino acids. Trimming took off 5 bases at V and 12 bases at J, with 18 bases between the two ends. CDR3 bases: TGTGCCAGCAGCCCGCCCGATTGGGAGTTCCAGTATTTT. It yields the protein CASSPPDWEFQYF.